A single sample gave rise to the 9 T cell receptor beta chains below, sequenced in a study of blood T cell repertoires in COVID-19. Libraries were prepared by immunoSEQ multiplex PCR; TCRdb keeps only in-frame clonotypes and omits some of them. The repertoire holds 79,000 or so clones, with more than 75% as singletons. The sequencing sample was made of peripheral blood. The receptor set was obtained from a human donor in a cohort sampled during active COVID-19.

The V and J genes are TRBV11-2 and TRBJ1-3; D unclear. This CDR3 comprises 15 residues. V was shortened by 6 bases and J by 6 bases, with 18 bases between the two germline ends. CDR1 and CDR2 from the germline V gene are SGHAT and FQNNGV. DNA for the CDR3: TGTGCCAGCAGTTCTCAGGAGGCTGTCATAAACACCATATATTTT. Amino acids: CASSSQEAVINTIYF.

The gene calls are TRBV20-1 and TRBJ2-7; a possible D gene is TRBD2 (5 bases). The CDR3 has 11 residues. Between the trimmed V and J ends, which lost 2 bases and 5 bases, there was a span of 7 bases. Germline-derived CDR1 and CDR2 are DFQATT and SNEGSKA (reference sequence). DNA of the CDR3: TGCAGTGCTAGAAAGGGAGACGAGCAGTACTTC. Translated, it gives CSARKGDEQYF.

Concerning this clone: One end of the junction does not line up with germline, which may come from a read error. The chain has TRBV7-9 and TRBJ1-5, with 9 bases identical to TRBD1. The CDR3 spans 17 residues. The germline gives CDR1 SEHNR, CDR2 FQNEAQ (reference sequence). This chain's CDR3 is CTSSSSWETGGSQPQHF. The CDR3 DNA reads as TGTACCAGCAGCTCCTCATGGGAGACAGGGGGATCTCAGCCCCAGCATTTT.

Only a few counts were recorded for this clone. The chain combines TRBV5-6 with TRBJ1-5, with 8 bases aligning to TRBD1. This CDR3 is 14 amino acids long. The V gene end was trimmed by 4 bases and the J gene end by 10 bases; junction bases not matched to a gene: 10. CDR1 SGHDT and CDR2 YYEEEE come from the germline V gene. CDR3 sequence reads: CASSLQGDFSPQHF. CDR3 bases: TGTGCCAGCAGCCTACAGGGGGATTTCAGCCCCCAGCATTTT.

The rearrangement links TRBV29-1 to TRBJ2-1, with D possibly being TRBD2 (6 bases). The CDR3 loop spans 14 amino acids. The V gene lost 5 bases and the J gene lost 6 bases, with 17 bases spanning the gap. Germline lookup yields CDR1 SQVTM and CDR2 ANQGSEA. The DNA of the CDR3 is TGCAGCGTTCCACTACAAGGGACTCCCAATGAGCAGTTCTTC. Encoded protein: CSVPLQGTPNEQFF.

The CDR3: CASSLGPAQANYGYTF. The CDR3 coding sequence is TGTGCCAGCAGCTTAGGGCCGGCGCAAGCTAACTATGGCTACACCTTC. The chain is built from TRBV7-3 and TRBJ1-2; D remains unclear. Trimming left V 2 bases short and J 0 bases short, with 13 bases between. The CDR3 is 16 amino acids. CDR1 and CDR2 from the germline V gene are SGHTA and FQGTGA.

This chain joins TRBV9 and TRBJ2-5; possible D gene TRBD2, 6 bases. V dropped 4 bases and J dropped 2 bases, with 15 bases sitting between them. Germline values: CDR1 SGDLS, CDR2 YYNGEE. The CDR3 extends over 15 amino acids. The CDR3 DNA reads TGTGCCAGCAGCTTAGCGGCGAGAGGACAAGAGACCCAGTACTTC. Protein product: CASSLAARGQETQYF.

The chain employs TRBV18 and TRBJ2-1; 9 nucleotides line up with TRBD2. Looked up from germline, CDR1 is KGHSH and CDR2 is LQKENI. J gave up 4 bases and V 2 bases, and 6 bases lay outside the gene matches. CDR3 length: 16 amino acids. DNA for the CDR3: TGTGCCAGCTCACCAGAGGCGGGAGGGCTTTACAATGAGCAGTTCTTC. It specifies CASSPEAGGLYNEQFF.

This clone was counted a few times. The rearrangement links TRBV19 to TRBJ2-3; D is ambiguous. Between the trimmed V and J ends, which lost 6 bases and 0 bases, there was a span of 4 bases. This CDR3 region has 12 residues. Germline V gene sequence: CDR1 LNHDA, CDR2 SQIVND (reference sequence). The CDR3 region is CASSGSTDTQYF. CDR3 bases: TGTGCCAGTAGCGGGAGCACAGATACGCAGTATTTT.